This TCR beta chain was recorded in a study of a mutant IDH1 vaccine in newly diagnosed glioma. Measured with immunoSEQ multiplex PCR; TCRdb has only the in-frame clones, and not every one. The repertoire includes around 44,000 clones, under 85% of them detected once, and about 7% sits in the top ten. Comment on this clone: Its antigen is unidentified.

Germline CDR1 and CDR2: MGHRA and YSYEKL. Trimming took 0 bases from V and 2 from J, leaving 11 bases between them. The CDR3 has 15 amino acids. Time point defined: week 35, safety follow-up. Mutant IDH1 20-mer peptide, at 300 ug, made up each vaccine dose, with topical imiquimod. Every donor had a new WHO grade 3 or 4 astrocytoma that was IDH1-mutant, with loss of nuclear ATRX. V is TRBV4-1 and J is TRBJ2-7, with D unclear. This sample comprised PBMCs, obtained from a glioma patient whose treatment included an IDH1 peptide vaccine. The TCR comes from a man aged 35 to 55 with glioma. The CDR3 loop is CASSQEGRVTYEQYF. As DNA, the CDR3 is TGCGCCAGCAGCCAAGAAGGCCGGGTAACCTACGAGCAGTACTTC.